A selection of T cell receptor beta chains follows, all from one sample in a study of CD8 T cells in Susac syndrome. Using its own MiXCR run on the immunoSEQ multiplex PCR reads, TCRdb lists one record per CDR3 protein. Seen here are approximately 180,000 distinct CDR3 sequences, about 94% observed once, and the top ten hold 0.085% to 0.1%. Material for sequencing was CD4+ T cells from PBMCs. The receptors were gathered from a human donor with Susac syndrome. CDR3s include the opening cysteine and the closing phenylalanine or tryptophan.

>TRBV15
CATSSYSGISEQYF
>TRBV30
CAWSTLAGSTDTQYF
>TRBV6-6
CASSYDPGSTDTQYF
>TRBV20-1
CSASSASGGNEQFF
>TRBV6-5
CASSRGTAMNTEAFF
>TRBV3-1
CASSQTRLAGGTEFF
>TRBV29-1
CSVQVTANTGELFF
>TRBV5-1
CASSLGAGRTDTQYF
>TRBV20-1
CSAMDRAPYNEQFF
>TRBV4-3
CASSHIRDYAYEQYF
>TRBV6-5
CASSGHPGLAGEQYF
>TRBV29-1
CSVEVQGFDYGYTF
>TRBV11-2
CASRQIPGRFPNEQFF
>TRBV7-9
CASSTPFSGETQYF
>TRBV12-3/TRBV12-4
CASSFGGLSGANVLTF
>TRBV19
CASSMGAGVEAFF
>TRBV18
CASSPPWGAGNTEAFF
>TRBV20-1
CSAIMRYTGELFF
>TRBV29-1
CSVRDTEAFF
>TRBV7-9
CASSTIRGRQETQYF
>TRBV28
CASRTTGMETQYF
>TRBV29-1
CSVPQRLAGGDTQYF